These 28 T cell receptor beta chains were all obtained from the same sample, sequenced in a study of T cell changes during pregnancy in multiple sclerosis. Clones were read by immunoSEQ multiplex PCR, and TCRdb kept only the in-frame ones, dropping some. The data contain some 130,000 clones, 90% to 98% of them singletons. The specimen was peripheral blood, collected after pregnancy. Every receptor here comes from a female donor with multiple sclerosis, enrolled in a pregnancy study.

The chain combines TRBV28 with TRBJ2-7, with TRBD2 matching 11 bases. CDR3 length: 15 residues. Germline CDR1 is MDHEN and CDR2 is SYDVKM. J gave up 2 bases and V 8 bases, and 8 bases lay outside the gene matches. The CDR3 sequence is CASFGGTSGAYEQYF. The CDR3 DNA is TGTGCCAGCTTTGGCGGGACTAGCGGTGCCTACGAGCAGTACTTC.

This clone appeared once. The chain uses TRBV19 and TRBJ2-7; D call uncertain. V lost 1 base and J lost 0, with 7 bases in between. This CDR3 region has 14 residues. CDR1 and CDR2 from the germline V gene are LNHDA and SQIVND (reference sequence). Here the CDR3 DNA reads TGTGCCAGTAGTATAGCCGCGAGCTCCTACGAGCAGTACTTC. This codes for CASSIAASSYEQYF.

A single count supports this clone. This chain links TRBV5-1 with TRBJ2-7, with a possible D match to TRBD2 (6 bases). CDR3 size: 14 residues. Germline V lookup: CDR1 SGHRS, CDR2 YFSETQ. Between the trimmed V and J ends, which lost 4 bases and 2 bases, there was a span of 13 bases. CDR3 in amino acids: CASSPRDSTYEQYF. As DNA, the CDR3 is TGCGCCAGCAGCCCCCGGGACTCAACCTACGAGCAGTACTTC.

The chain carries TRBV7-9 and TRBJ2-2; D may be TRBD1 (6 bases). The CDR3 extends over 13 amino acids. Germline CDR1 SEHNR, CDR2 FQNEAQ (reference sequence). The germline V and J ends were trimmed by 5 bases and 6 bases, with 10 bases remaining between them. CDR3 coding DNA: TGTGCCAGCAGCCTCACAGGGCCCGGGGAGCTGTTTTTT. Translating gives CASSLTGPGELFF.

This clone was picked up a small number of times. This chain joins TRBV2 and TRBJ1-2; D is perhaps TRBD1 (6 bases). The CDR3 extends over 11 amino acids. The germline V gene encodes CDR1 SNHLY and CDR2 FYNNEI. V gave up 5 bases and J gave up 8 bases, with 9 bases separating them. For the CDR3, the DNA is TGTGCCAGCAGTACAGGGAGCGGCTACACCTTC. It specifies CASSTGSGYTF.

The CDR3 protein is CATSKVTGGNEQFF. CDR3 sequence (DNA): TGTGCCACCAGCAAAGTCACAGGGGGCAATGAGCAGTTCTTC. The chain is built from TRBV15 and TRBJ2-1; 8 bases line up with TRBD1. The CDR3 loop spans 14 amino acids. Looked up from germline, CDR1 is LNHNV and CDR2 is YYDKDF (reference sequence). V lost 4 bases and J lost 6; bases outside the gene matches: 5.

The chain employs TRBV6-1 and TRBJ2-7; 8 bases are a match to TRBD2. J gave up 2 bases and V 3 bases, and 0 bases lay outside the gene matches. The CDR3 runs 13 residues. Germline V gene lookup returns CDR1 MNHNS and CDR2 SASEGT. The CDR3, as DNA: TGTGCCAGCAGTGAGGGACTAGCCTACGAGCAGTACTTC. This codes for CASSEGLAYEQYF.

This chain links TRBV7-3 with TRBJ1-1; D call uncertain. Germline CDR1 is SGHTA and CDR2 is FQGTGA. V lost 4 bases and J lost 5, with 11 bases in between. The CDR3 is 13 residues long. CDR3 region: CASSSSPGTEAFF. The CDR3 DNA is TGTGCCAGCAGCTCCTCGCCGGGGACTGAAGCTTTCTTT.

The chain uses TRBV14 and TRBJ1-1; D ambiguous. The CDR3 sequence is 16 residues long. The V end was cut by 1 base, the J end by 5 bases, with 17 bases between. Per the germline V gene, CDR1 is SGHDN and CDR2 is FVKESK. The CDR3 region is CASSQAIGLSRTEAFF. DNA of the CDR3: TGTGCCAGCAGCCAAGCTATTGGACTCTCGCGAACTGAAGCTTTCTTT.

The chain combines TRBV7-2 with TRBJ2-3; TRBD2 matches at 7 bases. Per the germline V gene, CDR1 is SGHTA and CDR2 is FQGNSA. J gave up 6 bases and V 3 bases, and 9 bases lay outside the gene matches. The CDR3 has 15 residues. CDR3 region: CASSLRGGPGDTQYF. In DNA, the CDR3 is TGTGCCAGCAGCTTGAGGGGAGGGCCGGGGGATACGCAGTATTTT.

This chain uses TRBV7-9 with TRBJ2-5; D not resolved. Between the trimmed V and J ends, which lost 5 bases and 5 bases, there was a span of 12 bases. The CDR3 has 13 residues. The germline gives CDR1 SEHNR, CDR2 FQNEAQ (reference sequence). CDR3 sequence reads: CASSHPGAETQYF. CDR3 DNA: TGTGCCAGCAGCCACCCGGGTGCGGAGACCCAGTACTTC.

V gene TRBV15 combines with J gene TRBJ1-3; possibly TRBD1 for D (6 bases). CDR3 length: 14 residues. In germline, CDR1 is LNHNV, CDR2 YYDKDF (reference sequence). Trimming stripped 4 bases from V and 3 bases from J, with 10 bases between. This CDR3 reads CATSNRERGNTIYF. In nucleotides, the CDR3 is TGTGCCACCAGCAACAGGGAGCGTGGAAACACCATATATTTT.

The chain employs TRBV6-6 and TRBJ2-1; D may be TRBD2 (6 bases). Germline CDR1 is MNHNY and CDR2 is SVGAGI (reference sequence). The CDR3 is made up of 15 amino acids. V was cut by 7 bases and J by 5 bases, with 18 bases left in between. CDR3 DNA sequence: TGTGCCAGCACCCAGAGGGCTAGCGTTAACAATGAGCAGTTCTTC. Translation gives CASTQRASVNNEQFF.

The chain combines TRBV27 with TRBJ2-1; tentative D call: TRBD1 (7 bases). The germline V and J ends were trimmed by 8 bases and 7 bases, with 24 bases remaining between them. The CDR3 runs to 16 residues. Looked up from germline, CDR1 is MNHEY and CDR2 is SMNVEV (reference sequence). CDR3 residues: CASRPISGGLRNEQFF. CDR3 in DNA: TGTGCCAGCCGACCAATCTCAGGGGGGTTGAGGAATGAGCAGTTCTTC.

This clone was observed once. The chain links TRBV15 to TRBJ1-2, with 11 bases aligning to TRBD1. J gave up 2 bases and V 3 bases, and 5 bases lay outside the gene matches. Germline V gene sequence: CDR1 LNHNV, CDR2 YYDKDF (reference sequence). CDR3 length equals 16 residues. The chain's CDR3 is CATSSGRDRGNYGYTF. The CDR3 nucleotides are TGTGCCACCAGCAGTGGCCGGGACAGGGGGAACTATGGCTACACCTTC.

The table lists this clone with a few counts. The genes are TRBV19 and TRBJ2-5, with D perhaps matching TRBD2 (6 bases). Germline values: CDR1 LNHDA, CDR2 SQIVND (reference sequence). Between the trimmed V and J ends, which lost 0 bases and 4 bases, there was a span of 15 bases. The CDR3 loop spans 16 amino acids. DNA of the CDR3: TGTGCCAGTAGTATAGATGCGGGAAGGTCACGAGAGACCCAGTACTTC. Its translation is CASSIDAGRSRETQYF.

This chain joins TRBV5-6 and TRBJ1-2; no firm D call. The CDR3 spans 15 residues. Germline assignment: CDR1 SGHDT and CDR2 YYEEEE. Trimming removed 0 bases from V and 2 bases from J, with 11 bases in between. CDR3 nucleotides: TGTGCCAGCAGCTTGGGTCGCGGAACCAACTATGGCTACACCTTC. This codes for CASSLGRGTNYGYTF.

For this clone: An end of the junction differs from the germline gene, which may be a read error. The V gene is TRBV9, the J gene TRBJ2-3; TRBD2 agrees at 8 bases. Germline values: CDR1 SGDLS, CDR2 YYNGEE. CDR3 size: 17 residues. The CDR3 DNA follows: TGTGCCAGCACCGTAAAAAAGTCGGGAGGGCCTACAGATACGCAGTATTTT. Its translation: CASTVKKSGGPTDTQYF.

The chain carries TRBV7-9 and TRBJ1-2; 8 bases map to TRBD1. Germline CDR1 is SEHNR and CDR2 is FQNEAQ (reference sequence). The CDR3 is made up of 15 amino acids. Germline trimming cut 1 base from V and 4 bases from J; bases unmatched to any gene: 5. In DNA, the CDR3 is TGTGCCAGCAGCTTAGTAAGACAGGGGACCTATGGCTACACCTTC. It translates to CASSLVRQGTYGYTF. The variable domain in full, with the rest retrieved from reference TRBV7-9 and TRBJ1-2, is DTGVSQNPRHKITKRGQNVTFRCDPISEHNRLYWYRQTLGQGPEFLTYFQNEAQLEKSRLLSDRFSAERPKGSFSTLEIQRTEQGDSAMYLCASSLVRQGTYGYTFGSGTRLTVV.

This chain links TRBV6-5 with TRBJ2-4, with a tentative D call TRBD1 (5 bases). The V end was cut by 4 bases, the J end by 6 bases, with 13 bases between. Germline CDR1 reads MNHEY; CDR2 reads SVGAGI. This CDR3 contains 14 residues. CDR3 nucleotides: TGTGCCAGCAGTTTAGGGGTGGGCGGAAACATTCAGTACTTC. Amino acids: CASSLGVGGNIQYF.

The V call is TRBV2, the J call TRBJ2-5; D might be TRBD2 (6 bases). Deletions cut 2 bases from V and 3 bases from J, with 10 bases between. The CDR3 covers 14 residues. The germline CDR1 and CDR2 sequences are SNHLY and FYNNEI. For the CDR3, the DNA is TGTGCCAGCAGTGAACAAGGAGGGAAAGAGACCCAGTACTTC. Protein: CASSEQGGKETQYF.

This chain uses TRBV6-5 with TRBJ2-2; tentative D call: TRBD2 (6 bases). Trimming left V 2 bases short and J 2 bases short, with 12 bases between. This CDR3 region has 16 residues. Germline V gene sequence: CDR1 MNHEY, CDR2 SVGAGI. In nucleotides, the CDR3 is TGTGCCAGCAGTTACGGTTCGGGAGCCAACACCGGGGAGCTGTTTTTT. It codes for CASSYGSGANTGELFF.

V is TRBV28 and J is TRBJ2-2; a possible D gene is TRBD2 (6 bases). The length of the CDR3 is 15 residues. Germline V lookup: CDR1 MDHEN, CDR2 SYDVKM. V gave up 5 bases and J gave up 5 bases, with 15 bases separating them. The CDR3 region is CASSPGGGGTGELFF. The DNA for the CDR3 is TGTGCCAGCAGTCCGGGTGGCGGAGGGACCGGGGAGCTGTTTTTT.

The chain is built from TRBV6-4 and TRBJ2-3; 9 nucleotides match TRBD1. The CDR3 has 15 residues. Looked up from germline, CDR1 is MRHNA and CDR2 is SNTAGT. The V gene end was trimmed by 2 bases and the J gene end by 6 bases; junction bases not matched to a gene: 6. This CDR3 is CASSDGTGNPDTQYF. DNA for the CDR3: TGTGCCAGCAGTGACGGGACAGGGAATCCGGATACGCAGTATTTT.

This clone appeared a single time. This sequence joins TRBV30 and TRBJ2-1; 14 bases are shared with TRBD2. Per germline, CDR1 GTSNPN and CDR2 SVGIG (reference sequence). The V gene end was trimmed by 0 bases and the J gene end by 9 bases; junction bases not matched to a gene: 10. This CDR3 is 17 amino acids long. This CDR3 is CAWSVVTGLAGASEQFF. The CDR3 DNA sequence: TGTGCCTGGAGTGTCGTTACGGGACTAGCGGGAGCAAGTGAGCAGTTCTTC. The full variable domain, rest sourced from reference TRBV30 and TRBJ2-1, is SQTIHQWPATLVQPVGSPLSLECTVEGTSNPNLYWYRQAAGRGLQLLFYSVGIGQISSEVPQNLSASRPQDRQFILSSKKLLLSDSGFYLCAWSVVTGLAGASEQFFGPGTRLTVL.

V usage is TRBV15 and J usage is TRBJ2-1; 8 bases map to TRBD2. The CDR3 is made up of 16 amino acids. Losses at the gene ends were 5 bases for V and 7 bases for J; bases not matched to a gene: 13. Germline values: CDR1 LNHNV, CDR2 YYDKDF (reference sequence). The CDR3 protein is CATSLIAGPGVNEQFF. The CDR3 nucleotides are TGTGCCACCAGCCTAATAGCGGGACCCGGGGTGAATGAGCAGTTCTTC.

This chain connects TRBV7-8 to TRBJ2-1, with 7 bases that match TRBD2. V lost 5 bases, J lost 4 bases, and 8 bases stayed unmatched. The CDR3 extends over 15 amino acids. The germline V gene encodes CDR1 SGHVS and CDR2 FQNEAQ. In nucleotides, the CDR3 is TGTGCCAGCAGCCCGTGGGCTAGCGGTTACAATGAGCAGTTCTTC. Protein: CASSPWASGYNEQFF.

The V call is TRBV28, the J call TRBJ1-2; 11 bases line up with TRBD1. The CDR3 is 15 amino acids. The J segment lost 4 bases and the V segment lost 5 bases, leaving 6 bases of the junction unmatched. Germline CDR1 is MDHEN and CDR2 is SYDVKM. CDR3 nucleotide sequence: TGTGCCAGCAGTGCGAATGGACAGGGGGCCTATGGCTACACCTTC. Translation: CASSANGQGAYGYTF.